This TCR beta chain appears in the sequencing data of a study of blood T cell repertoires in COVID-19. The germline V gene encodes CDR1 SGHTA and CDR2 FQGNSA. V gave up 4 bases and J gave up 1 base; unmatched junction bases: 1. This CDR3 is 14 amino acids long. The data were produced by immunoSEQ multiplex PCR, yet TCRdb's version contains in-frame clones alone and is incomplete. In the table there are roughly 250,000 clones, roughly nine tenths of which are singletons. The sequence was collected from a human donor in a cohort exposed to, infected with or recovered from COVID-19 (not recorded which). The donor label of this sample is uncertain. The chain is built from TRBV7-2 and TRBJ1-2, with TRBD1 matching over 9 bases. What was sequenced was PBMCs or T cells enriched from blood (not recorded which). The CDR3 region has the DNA TGTGCCAGCAGCTCGGACAGGGGTAACTATGGCTACACCTTC. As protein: CASSSDRGNYGYTF.